The source of this TCR beta chain is a study of blood T cell repertoires in COVID-19 (TCRdb year 2020). Background on the whole study: Samples from collaborators originated in the United States, Italy and Spain and spanned both the acute and convalescent phases of COVID-19. The prospective study material was composed of cDNA or gDNA derived from T cells, B-cell-depleted T cells, or PBMCs. The dataset comprised deeply sampled blood TCRbeta repertoires from subjects exposed to, actively infected with, or recovered from COVID-19. The repertoires were released in a freely available public database intended as a resource for research on the immune response to SARS-CoV-2. Samples came from the ongoing ImmuneRACE study (first 160 participants) plus 1,254 subjects from 6 global collaborators. Sample metadata almost always included a de-identified subject ID, COVID-19 status, age in years and sex. Where available, HLA class I and class II types were taken from metadata supplied by the sample provider and were not determined by assay-based typing.

A word on this clone: Its antigen is unknown. Base qualities are not recorded, but no much larger clone differs from it by a single base.

V is trimmed back by 6 bases and J by 7 bases, and the junction contains 11 bases that no gene match accounts for. The CDR3 holds 15 amino acids from the cysteine to the phenylalanine. Solely the CDR3 DNA is kept, with 45 bases framed from the first base. The germline V gene (reference sequence) sets CDR1 to MNHEY and CDR2 to SMNVEV. Another Seattle source contributed samples from volunteer blood donors who had recovered from COVID-19. Collaborating institutions collected whole blood in K2EDTA tubes following their own protocols. For TCRbeta analysis, collaborators shipped samples as frozen whole blood, isolated PBMCs, or DNA extracted from either of those sample types. The full study reports these points: The quantity of clinical and demographic metadata differed by source and by participant and was supplied without curation.

The immunoSEQ Assay, a bias-controlled multiplex PCR, was used to amplify TCRbeta CDR3 regions from genomic DNA. In the authors' own workflow: Nucleated cell counts per sample were estimated from amplification of reference gene primers within the assay. To quantify the absolute abundance of each unique TCRbeta CDR3 rearrangement, sequence reads were collapsed and filtered. For each sample, productive Simpson clonality was calculated as the square root of Simpson's diversity index across productive rearrangements. The source is immuneACCESS, and TCRdb retained only in-frame sequences with V and J called. Part of the clones is not carried over; for the studies checked, unresolved V genes explain less than half of this, and the remainder is unexplained. V and J calls and clone size are those listed in that table; D and trimming were worked out from the DNA. A total of around 170,000 clones appear in this sample, nearly 90% of them only once. The ten largest clonotypes hold 1.5% to 2% of the sample.

The chain is made from TRBV27 and TRBJ1-4; the junction holds 7 bases that match TRBD1. Source material: peripheral blood. The TCR sequence derives from a man aged 18-30 years who had recovered from COVID-19. The DNA reads as follows: TGTGCCAGCAGCTTAGGGGGCCTCCTGGGTGAAAAACTGTTTTTT. Translated, it gives CASSLGGLLGEKLFF.